This TCR beta chain was recorded in a study of T cell responses to AZD1222 COVID-19 vaccine. The CDR3 is 12 residues long. Germline V gene lookup returns CDR1 ENHRY and CDR2 SYGVKD. Between the trimmed V and J ends, which lost 8 bases and 3 bases, there was a span of 7 bases. TCRdb keeps only in-frame clones here, not all; method: immunoSEQ multiplex PCR. The data contain 130,000 to 150,000 clones, 75% to 85% of them singletons. The sequence came from an adult in good health. V gene TRBV10-3 combines with J gene TRBJ2-2; no firm D call. Here the sequenced sample was peripheral blood, taken on day 0 of MenACWY control vaccination. The chain's CDR3 is CAIGPDTGELFF. The CDR3 DNA sequence: TGTGCCATCGGTCCCGACACCGGGGAGCTGTTTTTT.